Shown below are 30 T cell receptor beta chains from a single sample sequenced in a study of T cell responses to AZD1222 COVID-19 vaccine. Produced via immunoSEQ multiplex PCR; TCRdb's table is partial and in-frame only. The sample consists of roughly 120,000 clones, nearly 90% of them appearing once. The sample in question was peripheral blood, obtained on day 0 of AZD1222 vaccination. All receptors come from an adult in good health.

The gene calls are TRBV12-3 or TRBV12-4 and TRBJ1-5; tentative D call: TRBD1 (6 bases). The ends were cut back, 6 bases at V and 4 bases at J, with 10 bases in the middle. CDR3 size: 13 residues. This CDR3 reads CASSPGENQPQHF. The DNA for the CDR3 is TGTGCCAGCAGCCCAGGGGAGAATCAGCCCCAGCATTTT.

The rearrangement joins TRBV18 to TRBJ1-4; no clear D gene. With 5 bases removed from V and 8 bases from J, the gap between germline ends came to 12 bases. Germline V gene sequence: CDR1 KGHSH, CDR2 LQKENI. The CDR3 has 13 amino acids. The CDR3 bases are TGTGCCAGCTCATCGGGGTCGGGGGAAAAACTGTTTTTT. It yields the protein CASSSGSGEKLFF.

V usage is TRBV18 and J usage is TRBJ1-1; no firm D call. Germline V gene lookup returns CDR1 KGHSH and CDR2 LQKENI. The CDR3 sequence is 14 residues long. V lost 3 bases, J lost 1 base, and 9 bases lay in between. The CDR3 region is CASSPLDRNTEAFF. Written as DNA, the CDR3 is TGTGCCAGCTCACCGCTGGACCGGAACACTGAAGCTTTCTTT.

In regard to this clone: At one end, the junction sequence differs from germline, possibly due to a read error. The rearrangement joins TRBV5-8 to TRBJ1-6, with 8 bases identical to TRBD1. The CDR3 extends over 14 amino acids. Germline V lookup: CDR1 SGHTS, CDR2 YDEGEE. In nucleotides, the CDR3 is TGTACCAGCAGCCTCACAGGGGGTAATTCACCCCTCCACTTT. This sequence encodes CTSSLTGGNSPLHF.

The rearrangement joins TRBV19 to TRBJ2-7; 11 nucleotides match TRBD2. The CDR3 contains 15 residues. The germline gives CDR1 LNHDA, CDR2 SQIVND (reference sequence). V was pared by 6 bases and J by 1 base, with 5 bases of the junction left unmatched. CDR3: CASSVLAGGSYEQYF. CDR3 DNA sequence: TGTGCCAGTAGCGTCCTAGCGGGAGGATCCTACGAGCAGTACTTC.

The rearrangement links TRBV13 to TRBJ2-3; TRBD2 matches 8 bases. Germline lookup yields CDR1 PRHDT and CDR2 FYEKMQ (reference sequence). There are 15 residues in the CDR3. Trimming cost V 5 bases and J 0 bases; bases outside gene matches: 4. CDR3 sequence: CASSRSGGSTDTQYF. The CDR3 DNA is TGTGCCAGCAGCCGTTCGGGGGGGAGCACAGATACGCAGTATTTT.

CDR3 DNA: TGTGCCTGGAGTGTACTCTATGGCTACACCTTC. Encoded protein: CAWSVLYGYTF. The chain carries TRBV30 and TRBJ1-2, with D uncertain. The CDR3 covers 11 residues. CDR1 GTSNPN and CDR2 SVGIG come from the germline V gene (reference sequence). The germline V and J ends were trimmed by 0 bases and 4 bases, with 3 bases remaining between them.

The gene calls are TRBV18 and TRBJ2-7; TRBD1 is a possible D gene (5 bases). Trimming left V 4 bases short and J 3 bases short, with 16 bases between. The CDR3 loop spans 15 amino acids. Germline values: CDR1 KGHSH, CDR2 LQKENI. The CDR3 bases are TGTGCCAGCTCACGCTCCGACAACAGGCACTACGAGCAGTACTTC. It yields the protein CASSRSDNRHYEQYF.

V is TRBV5-1 and J is TRBJ2-1; D is possibly TRBD1 (6 bases). CDR1 SGHRS and CDR2 YFSETQ come from the germline V gene. The CDR3 is made up of 15 amino acids. Trimming removed 4 bases from V and 0 bases from J, with 11 bases in between. CDR3 DNA: TGCGCCAGCAGCCCGGGACAAAGCTCCTACAATGAGCAGTTCTTC. This encodes CASSPGQSSYNEQFF.

The chain has TRBV19 and TRBJ1-1; D is unclear. Trimming took off 11 bases at V and 2 bases at J, with 18 bases between the two ends. CDR3 length: 14 residues. From germline, CDR1 is LNHDA and CDR2 SQIVND (reference sequence). CDR3 sequence reads: CASQPQTTNTEAFF. CDR3 in DNA: TGTGCCTCACAACCCCAGACAACTAACACTGAAGCTTTCTTT.

The chain employs TRBV13 and TRBJ1-2; tentative D call: TRBD1 (5 bases). V was cut by 4 bases and J by 5 bases, with 14 bases left in between. The CDR3 runs to 14 residues. The V gene's germline CDR1 is PRHDT and CDR2 FYEKMQ (reference sequence). CDR3 sequence (DNA): TGTGCCAGCAGCTACGCGACAGCGAATTATGGCTACACCTTC. Protein sequence: CASSYATANYGYTF.

The chain links TRBV7-9 to TRBJ2-1, with D unresolved. The V end was cut by 5 bases, the J end by 1 base, with 18 bases between. The CDR3 runs 17 residues. From germline, CDR1 is SEHNR and CDR2 FQNEAQ (reference sequence). Here the CDR3 DNA reads TGTGCCAGCAGCCTAGGGATGAAAGGGCTTTCCTACAATGAGCAGTTCTTC. It yields the protein CASSLGMKGLSYNEQFF.

The V and J genes are TRBV7-8 and TRBJ1-1; D unresolved. CDR3 size: 14 residues. The germline V gene has CDR1 SGHVS and CDR2 FQNEAQ. Trimming removed 1 base from V and 4 bases from J, with 10 bases in between. The CDR3 coding sequence is TGTGCCAGCAGCTTAGACGCCTACAGCACTGAAGCTTTCTTT. Its translation is CASSLDAYSTEAFF.

The table lists this clone with a few counts. J is TRBJ2-7 and V is TRBV27, with 9 nucleotides matching TRBD1. Germline V gene sequence: CDR1 MNHEY, CDR2 SMNVEV (reference sequence). The length of the CDR3 is 14 residues. V gave up 3 bases and J gave up 6 bases; unmatched junction bases: 6. The CDR3 here is CASSFGTGSVEQYF. CDR3 DNA: TGTGCCAGCAGTTTCGGGACAGGGTCGGTCGAGCAGTACTTC.

The V and J genes are TRBV5-1 and TRBJ1-2; D call uncertain. V lost 0 bases to trimming and J lost 3 bases, with 9 bases between them. Looked up from germline, CDR1 is SGHRS and CDR2 is YFSETQ. The CDR3 covers 14 residues. CDR3 in amino acids: CASSLGVRDYGYTF. The CDR3 nucleotides are TGCGCCAGCAGCTTGGGGGTCAGAGACTATGGCTACACCTTC.

V is TRBV29-1 and J is TRBJ2-5; D not certain. Germline values: CDR1 SQVTM, CDR2 ANQGSEA. The CDR3 runs 13 residues. Trimming left V 2 bases short and J 1 base short, with 8 bases between. CDR3 coding DNA: TGCAGCGTTGAATATCCACCCCAAGAGACCCAGTACTTC. It specifies CSVEYPPQETQYF. The entire variable domain, with the rest obtained from reference TRBV29-1 and TRBJ2-5, is as follows: SAVISQKPSRDICQRGTSLTIQCQVDSQVTMMFWYRQQPGQSLTLIATANQGSEATYESGFVIDKFPISRPNLTFSTLTVSNMSPEDSSIYLCSVEYPPQETQYFGPGTRLLVL.

The chain employs TRBV7-9 and TRBJ1-4; D is unresolved. The V gene's germline CDR1 is SEHNR and CDR2 FQNEAQ (reference sequence). V lost 7 bases and J 7 bases, leaving 13 bases between the germline ends. There are 13 residues in the CDR3. The CDR3 region has the DNA TGTGCCAGCATCCGGGGAGGCGGTGAAAAACTGTTTTTT. Translated, it gives CASIRGGGEKLFF.

The chain uses TRBV9 and TRBJ2-3, with D maybe TRBD1 (5 bases). With 4 bases removed from V and 1 base from J, the gap between germline ends came to 13 bases. The CDR3 totals 15 residues. CDR1 is SGDLS, CDR2 YYNGEE, per germline. CDR3: CASSSQVQRTDTQYF. DNA of the CDR3: TGTGCCAGCAGCTCACAGGTGCAGCGCACAGATACGCAGTATTTT.

The chain has TRBV12-3 or TRBV12-4 and TRBJ2-1, with TRBD2 matching 8 bases. CDR3 length: 12 residues. The V gene end was trimmed by 6 bases and the J gene end by 6 bases; junction bases not matched to a gene: 1. CDR3 sequence (DNA): TGTGCCAGCAGAACTAGCGGCAATGAGCAGTTCTTC. Its protein product is CASRTSGNEQFF.

The chain carries TRBV18 and TRBJ1-5, with 7 nucleotides matching TRBD1. The CDR3 totals 16 residues. The V segment lost 4 bases and the J segment 0 bases; nucleotides outside the gene matches: 6. Germline V gene lookup returns CDR1 KGHSH and CDR2 LQKENI. The CDR3 DNA reads as TGTGCCAGCTCACGCGACAGGGTTGGTAGCAATCAGCCCCAGCATTTT. This gives the protein CASSRDRVGSNQPQHF.

This clone was observed a single time. The chain couples TRBV27 to TRBJ1-6, with unresolved D. This CDR3 comprises 15 residues. Trimming pared 3 bases from V and 9 bases from J, leaving 15 bases between. Per the germline V gene, CDR1 is MNHEY and CDR2 is SMNVEV (reference sequence). In DNA, the CDR3 is TGTGCCAGCAGTTTGGGGAGGATCGCTAGTTCACCCCTCCACTTT. It specifies CASSLGRIASSPLHF.

The chain uses TRBV27 and TRBJ2-2; a weak D match, TRBD1 (5 bases). The V end lost 5 bases, the J end lost 1 base, and 14 bases lay between the germline ends. The CDR3 loop spans 16 amino acids. CDR1 is MNHEY and CDR2 is SMNVEV in the germline V gene (reference sequence). The CDR3 DNA reads TGTGCCAGCAGTGGACACCCGACGGTGAACACCGGGGAGCTGTTTTTT. This translates into CASSGHPTVNTGELFF.

The V and J genes are TRBV11-2 and TRBJ1-2; possibly TRBD1 for D (5 bases). This CDR3 has 13 amino acids. V lost 5 bases, J lost 2 bases, and 9 bases lay in between. Germline V lookup: CDR1 SGHAT, CDR2 FQNNGV. The CDR3 is CASSLRDNYGYTF. The CDR3 DNA follows: TGTGCCAGCAGCCTCCGGGACAACTATGGCTACACCTTC.

J is TRBJ1-2 and V is TRBV6-5; D is unclear. Trimming removed 0 bases at V and 13 bases at J, with 15 bases between. This CDR3 region has 13 residues. CDR1 MNHEY and CDR2 SVGAGI come from the germline V gene. CDR3 in amino acids: CASSYSGFMGCTF. CDR3 nucleotides: TGTGCCAGCAGTTACTCAGGATTCATGGGATGCACCTTC.

As DNA, the CDR3 is TGTGCCAGCAGCCCGGGGACAGATAATTCACCCCTCCACTTT. Protein: CASSPGTDNSPLHF. This chain links TRBV11-2 with TRBJ1-6, with 7 bases that match TRBD1. V lost 5 bases, J lost 5 bases, and 3 bases stayed unmatched. The CDR3 is 14 residues long. The germline V gene encodes CDR1 SGHAT and CDR2 FQNNGV.

The genes are TRBV6-1 and TRBJ1-1, with D possibly being TRBD1 (6 bases). This CDR3 contains 15 residues. V was pared by 1 base and J by 0 bases, with 9 bases between. The germline gives CDR1 MNHNS, CDR2 SASEGT. In DNA form, the CDR3 reads TGTGCCAGCAGTGAAGGGACAGTCATGAACACTGAAGCTTTCTTT. Protein product: CASSEGTVMNTEAFF.

This chain links TRBV6-5 with TRBJ1-5; weak D call: TRBD1 (5 bases). Per the germline V gene, CDR1 is MNHEY and CDR2 is SVGAGI. V gave up 4 bases and J gave up 6 bases, with 7 bases separating them. The CDR3 has 12 residues. The CDR3 sequence: CASSFTGQPQHF. CDR3 sequence (DNA): TGTGCCAGCAGTTTTACAGGTCAGCCCCAGCATTTT.

The chain employs TRBV12-3 or TRBV12-4 and TRBJ2-7; 9 nucleotides agree with TRBD1. J lost 5 bases, V lost 7 bases, and 6 bases had no gene match. CDR3 size: 13 residues. The CDR3 DNA reads as TGTGCCAGCAACTCACAGGGGGCCGACGAGCAGTACTTC. Translated: CASNSQGADEQYF.

As DNA, the CDR3 is TGTGCCATCAGTGAGAGGGACTTGGGTGAAAAACTGTTTTTT. Amino acid sequence: CAISERDLGEKLFF. The chain links TRBV10-3 to TRBJ1-4; TRBD1 might be the D (5 bases). CDR1 and CDR2 from the germline V gene are ENHRY and SYGVKD. The V end lost 2 bases, the J end lost 7 bases, and 11 bases lay between the germline ends. The CDR3 length is 14 residues.

The gene calls are TRBV19 and TRBJ1-3; 7 nucleotides agree with TRBD1. The germline V gene has CDR1 LNHDA and CDR2 SQIVND (reference sequence). The CDR3 runs 15 residues. V dropped 5 bases and J dropped 0; count of bases not matched to a gene: 4. The CDR3 region is CASSSDRYSGNTIYF. CDR3 DNA: TGTGCCAGTAGTTCGGACAGGTACTCTGGAAACACCATATATTTT. Full variable domain (rest looked up from reference TRBV19 and TRBJ1-3): DGGITQSPKYLFRKEGQNVTLSCEQNLNHDAMYWYRQDPGQGLRLIYYSQIVNDFQKGDIAEGYSVSREKKESFPLTVTSAQKNPTAFYLCASSSDRYSGNTIYFGEGSWLTVV.